The rows below give T cell receptor beta chains drawn from one sample of a study of cytomegalovirus exposure and HLA in healthy donors. Sequencing was performed with immunoSEQ multiplex PCR; in TCRdb, only in-frame clones are kept and a portion is missing. Seen here are about 360,000 clones, 75% to 90% observed once, and the top ten hold over 0.75%. Material for sequencing was PBMCs. The receptors were gathered from a woman younger than 30 in good health and CMV-seronegative. Both conserved end residues are part of each CDR3. The D gene is left open where the match is weak. Size is omitted from some rows. Given values are once, few, many or a class for expanded clones.

TRBV30,TRBJ1-3,-,-,TGTGCCTGGAGTTGGGGGCTCTCTGGAAACACCATATATTTT,CAWSWGLSGNTIYF
TRBV18,TRBJ2-2,-,TRBD2,TGTGCCAGCTCACCACCGGGACTAGCGGGAGTAACCGGGGAGCTGTTTTTT,CASSPPGLAGVTGELFF
TRBV7-2,TRBJ2-5,-,-,TGTGCCAGCAGCTTAAGGACAGACCAAGAGACCCAGTACTTC,CASSLRTDQETQYF
TRBV27,TRBJ2-1,-,TRBD2,TGTGCCAGCAGCCTAATCCGGCCTAGCGGGGAGAATGAGCAGTTCTTC,CASSLIRPSGENEQFF
TRBV27,TRBJ2-2,-,-,TGTGCCAGCAAAGGGTTCCGGGGAACCGGGGAGCTGTTTTTT,CASKGFRGTGELFF
TRBV28,TRBJ1-5,-,-,TGTGCCAGCAGTCGGGCGGGAGGGGCCCAGCCCCAGCATTTT,CASSRAGGAQPQHF
TRBV10-3,TRBJ2-7,-,-,TGTGCCATCAGGGACACCGTCTACGAGCAGTACTTC,CAIRDTVYEQYF
TRBV7-3,TRBJ1-1,-,-,TGTGCCAGCAGCGGTGACAGTAACACTGAAGCTTTCTTT,CASSGDSNTEAFF
TRBV4-1,TRBJ1-1,-,TRBD1,TGCGCCAGCAGCATAGGGACAGGGGCGGTGAACACTGAAGCTTTCTTT,CASSIGTGAVNTEAFF
TRBV27,TRBJ1-2,-,-,TGTGCCAGCAGTTTACGGGCCCCGGGAAAGACTAACTATGGCTACACCTTC,CASSLRAPGKTNYGYTF
TRBV2,TRBJ2-7,few,TRBD1,TGTGCCAGCGGAGGGACAGGGATGTATGTAGGATACTTC,CASGGTGMYVGYF
TRBV30,TRBJ2-7,-,TRBD1,TGTGCCTGGAATGACAGGGGGTACGAGCAGTACTTC,CAWNDRGYEQYF
TRBV15,TRBJ2-4,-,-,TGTGCCACCAGCAGAGGAGTCGTTGCAGCCAAAAACATTCAGTACTTC,CATSRGVVAAKNIQYF
TRBV6-6,TRBJ2-7,-,TRBD1,TGTGCCAGCAGGACAGGGGAAAAGCAGTACTTC,CASRTGEKQYF
TRBV10-2,TRBJ1-5,-,-,TGCGCCAGCAGTGAGAGATCCTATAGCAATCAGCCCCAGCATTTT,CASSERSYSNQPQHF
TRBV7-8,TRBJ2-7,-,-,TGTGCCAGCAGCCCATGGACAGATTCCTACGAGCAGTACTTC,CASSPWTDSYEQYF
TRBV18,TRBJ2-1,-,-,TGTGCCAGCTCACGGGGACAACCCAATGAGCAGTTCTTC,CASSRGQPNEQFF
TRBV6-5,TRBJ1-2,-,TRBD1,TGTGCCAGCAGGCCCGTGGCGCAGGGGGAATATGGCTACACCTTC,CASRPVAQGEYGYTF
TRBV27,TRBJ2-7,-,-,TGTGCCAGCAGTTTGTGGGCCTCCTACGAGCAGTACTTC,CASSLWASYEQYF
TRBV4-1,TRBJ2-5,-,-,TGCGCCAGCAGCCAAGATACGCAAACAGGCCCTCCTCGGCAGTACTTC,CASSQDTQTGPPRQYF
TRBV6-1,TRBJ1-6,once,TRBD1,TGTGCCAGCAGTGAGAGGGGGCGGTCACCCCTCCACTTT,CASSERGRSPLHF
TRBV28,TRBJ2-5,-,-,TGTGCCAGCAGTTACGAGGGGACTGGACGGACCCAGTACTTC,CASSYEGTGRTQYF
TRBV5-4,TRBJ2-1,-,TRBD1,TGTGCCAGCAGCGGCGGACAGGGGCGGCCCTACAATGAGCAGTTCTTC,CASSGGQGRPYNEQFF
TRBV28,TRBJ2-1,-,-,TGTGCCAGCAGTTTGATACAGAGCTCCTACAATGAGCAGTTCTTC,CASSLIQSSYNEQFF
TRBV6-1,TRBJ2-3,-,-,TGTGCCAGCAGTGAAGTGACAGGGCGGGGTACAGATACGCAGTATTTT,CASSEVTGRGTDTQYF
TRBV18,TRBJ2-3,-,-,TGTGCCAGCTCCCCCGAAGTCGCGGCAGATACGCAGTATTTT,CASSPEVAADTQYF
TRBV5-1,TRBJ2-2,-,-,TGCGCCAGCAGCTTGGGGGCGCAGAACACCGGGGAGCTGTTTTTT,CASSLGAQNTGELFF
TRBV30,TRBJ2-2,-,-,TGTGCCTGGAGTCCGCCAGCGAACACCGGGGAGCTGTTTTTT,CAWSPPANTGELFF
TRBV30,TRBJ1-1,few,TRBD1,TGTGCCTGGTCTTGGGACAGGTACACTGAAGCTTTCTTT,CAWSWDRYTEAFF
TRBV6-4,TRBJ2-3,-,TRBD2,TGTGCCACCGGGGGGGCTAGCGGGAGAGAAAATACGCAGTATTTT,CATGGASGRENTQYF
TRBV5-1,TRBJ2-3,-,TRBD2,TGCGCCAGCAGCTTGGTGACTAGCGGGGGCCCCTTAGATACGCAGTATTTT,CASSLVTSGGPLDTQYF
TRBV30,TRBJ2-2,-,-,TGTGCCTGGGGAATCGGACAGTATAACACCGGGGAGCTGTTTTTT,CAWGIGQYNTGELFF
TRBV2,TRBJ2-7,-,TRBD1,TGTGCCAGCAGTCGGACAGGGAGCTCCTACGAGCAGTACTTC,CASSRTGSSYEQYF
TRBV28,TRBJ2-7,-,TRBD2,TGTGCCAGCAGCCAACTAGCGGGAGCGGACGAGCAGTACTTC,CASSQLAGADEQYF
TRBV6-5,TRBJ1-2,-,-,TGTGCCAGCAGCCGTACAAGCGGGGGAGGCTACACCTTC,CASSRTSGGGYTF
TRBV6-5,TRBJ1-1,-,-,TGTGCCAGCAGTTACTCGTTGGCCACACAGAACACTGAAGCTTTCTTT,CASSYSLATQNTEAFF
TRBV2,TRBJ1-2,-,-,TGTGCCAGCAGCATAAACCAGGGGCATGGCTACACCTTC,CASSINQGHGYTF
TRBV6-1,TRBJ2-2,-,-,TGTGCCACCACCCCTAACCCTAGCGCCGCCGGGGAGCTGTTTTTT,CATTPNPSAAGELFF
TRBV4-1,TRBJ1-1,-,-,TGCGCCAGCAGCCAAGACCCGACAGCTAACACTGAAGCTTTCTTT,CASSQDPTANTEAFF
TRBV28,TRBJ2-2,few,-,TGTGCCAGCAGTTTGATAATTGGCCCATCCGGGGAGCTGTTTTTT,CASSLIIGPSGELFF
TRBV27,TRBJ1-2,few,-,TGTGCCAGCAGTTACCACCGGGACAACACTGGCTACACCTTC,CASSYHRDNTGYTF
TRBV9,TRBJ1-2,-,TRBD1,TGTGCCAGCAGCCCAGGGACAGACACCTACCGGGGCTACACCTTC,CASSPGTDTYRGYTF
TRBV7-6,TRBJ2-7,few,TRBD2,TGTGCCAGCAGCTTAGGGGAGGGTTCGGGCGAGCAGTACTTC,CASSLGEGSGEQYF
TRBV27,TRBJ1-1,-,-,TGTGCCAGCAGTTTAGGGCCTAGGGGCTCTGAAGCTTTCTTT,CASSLGPRGSEAFF
TRBV19,TRBJ1-2,-,-,TGTGCCAGTAGCAAAGACGGGAACTATGGCTACACCTTC,CASSKDGNYGYTF
TRBV27,TRBJ2-2,-,TRBD2,TGTGCCAGCAGCTACGATTCGAGCGGGACGAACACCGGGGAGCTGTTTTTT,CASSYDSSGTNTGELFF
TRBV28,TRBJ1-3,-,-,TGTGCCAGCACCTACTCCCTGGGCCCCAGCTTCTCTGGAAACACCATATATTTT,CASTYSLGPSFSGNTIYF
TRBV11-2,TRBJ1-3,-,-,TGTGCCAGCAGCTTTCGGGAGCGCCCGGCTGGAAACACCATATATTTT,CASSFRERPAGNTIYF